This is a list of T cell receptor beta chains from one sample in a study of blood T cell repertoires in COVID-19. Here immunoSEQ multiplex PCR was the method, and the copy in TCRdb shows in-frame clones only, minus some. There are roughly 120,000 clones in the sample; 65% to 85% occur only once, and 1.5% to 2% lies in the top ten. Material for sequencing was peripheral blood. These receptors all come from an older man with acute or convalescent COVID-19. The CDR3 runs from the conserved cysteine through the conserved F or W. The order of the fields is J gene, V gene, D gene, clone size, CDR3 DNA, CDR3 protein. A D gene is named only where the DNA matches it firmly. Not every row has a clone size; where given, it reads once, few, many or a size class.

TRBJ2-3	TRBV10-3	TRBD2	.	TGTGCCATCAGTGACAAGGCGGGGGGGAGCACAGATACGCAGTATTTT	CAISDKAGGSTDTQYF
TRBJ2-7	TRBV4-1	TRBD1	.	TGCGCCAGCAGGGAGGTGGGACAGGGGGCTGTCGAGCAGTACTTC	CASREVGQGAVEQYF
TRBJ1-2	TRBV28	.	.	TGTGCCAGCAGTCAGGGGCGGGATGGCTACACCTTC	CASSQGRDGYTF
TRBJ1-2	TRBV5-1	TRBD1	.	TGCGCCAGCAGCCCGGGACAGACTAACTATGGCTACACCTTC	CASSPGQTNYGYTF
TRBJ2-7	TRBV11-1	TRBD2	.	TGTGCCAGCAGCTTCCGTAGCGGGGCCGACTCCTACGAGCAGTACTTC	CASSFRSGADSYEQYF
TRBJ2-7	TRBV28	TRBD2	few	TGTGCCAGCAGTTTAGTGTCGGCGGGGGAGCGAGGCGAGCAGTACTTC	CASSLVSAGERGEQYF
TRBJ1-1	TRBV5-1	.	once	TGCGCCAGCAGCTTTCTGGGAGAGAACACTGAAGCTTTCTTT	CASSFLGENTEAFF
TRBJ1-4	TRBV7-8	.	.	TGTGCCAGCAGCCCCAGTTGGGGGGATGAAAAACTGTTTTTT	CASSPSWGDEKLFF
TRBJ2-3	TRBV6-1	TRBD2	many	TGTGCCAGCAGTGAAATAGCGGGGGCGCCAGGTACGCAGTATTTT	CASSEIAGAPGTQYF
TRBJ1-5	TRBV2	.	.	TGTGCCAGCAGCACAGATTATAGCAATCAGCCCCAGCATTTT	CASSTDYSNQPQHF
TRBJ2-6	TRBV24-1	TRBD2	.	TGTGCCACCAGTACCGGGGGGGCTGGGGCCAACGTCCTGACTTTC	CATSTGGAGANVLTF
TRBJ1-1	TRBV5-1	.	.	TGCGCCAGCAGCTTGGGATTTATTGGGACATCCACGAACACTGAAGCTTTCTTT	CASSLGFIGTSTNTEAFF